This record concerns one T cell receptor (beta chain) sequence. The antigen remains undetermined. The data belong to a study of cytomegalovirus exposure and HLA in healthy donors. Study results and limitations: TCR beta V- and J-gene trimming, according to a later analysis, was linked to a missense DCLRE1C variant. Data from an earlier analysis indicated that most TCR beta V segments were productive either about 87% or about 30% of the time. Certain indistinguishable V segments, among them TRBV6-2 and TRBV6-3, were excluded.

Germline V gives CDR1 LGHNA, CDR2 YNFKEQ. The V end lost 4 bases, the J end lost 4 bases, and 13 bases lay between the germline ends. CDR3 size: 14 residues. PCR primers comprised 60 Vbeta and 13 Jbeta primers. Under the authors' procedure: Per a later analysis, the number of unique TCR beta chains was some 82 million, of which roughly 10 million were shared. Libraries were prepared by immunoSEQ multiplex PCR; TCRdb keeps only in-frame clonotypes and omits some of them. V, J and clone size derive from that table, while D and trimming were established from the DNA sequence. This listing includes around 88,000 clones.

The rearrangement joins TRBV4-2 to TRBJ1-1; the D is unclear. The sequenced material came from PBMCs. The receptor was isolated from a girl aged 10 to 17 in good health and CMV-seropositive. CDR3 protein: CASSPSKRSTEAFF. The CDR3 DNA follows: TGTGCCAGCAGCCCCAGTAAGAGGTCCACTGAAGCTTTCTTT.